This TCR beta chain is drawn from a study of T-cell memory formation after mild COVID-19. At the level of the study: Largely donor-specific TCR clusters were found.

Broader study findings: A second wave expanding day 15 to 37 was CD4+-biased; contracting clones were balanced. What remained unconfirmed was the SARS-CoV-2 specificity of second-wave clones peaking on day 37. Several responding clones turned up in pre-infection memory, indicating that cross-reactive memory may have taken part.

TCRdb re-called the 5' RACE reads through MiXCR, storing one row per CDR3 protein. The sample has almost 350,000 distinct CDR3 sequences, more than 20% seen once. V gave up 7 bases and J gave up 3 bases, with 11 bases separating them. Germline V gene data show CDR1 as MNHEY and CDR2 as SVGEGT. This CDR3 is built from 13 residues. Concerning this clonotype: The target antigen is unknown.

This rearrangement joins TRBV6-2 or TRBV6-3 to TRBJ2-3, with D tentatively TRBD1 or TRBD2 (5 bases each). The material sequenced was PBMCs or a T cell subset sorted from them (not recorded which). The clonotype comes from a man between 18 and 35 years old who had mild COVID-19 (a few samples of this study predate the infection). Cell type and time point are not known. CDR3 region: CASTRDGTDTQYF. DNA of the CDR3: TGTGCCAGCACCCGGGACGGAACAGATACGCAGTATTTT.